This T cell receptor (beta chain) was found in a study of cytomegalovirus exposure and HLA in healthy donors. PCR involved 60 Vbeta and 13 Jbeta primers. Only in-frame clones appear in the TCRdb table, and some are missing; sequencing was by immunoSEQ multiplex PCR. The data show roughly 92,000 clones, with roughly 80% seen just once and approximately 31% held by the top ten. Regarding this clone: Its antigen is unknown.

Notes on the study in general: The study found most TCR sequences rare, yet found some public TCRs in many donors. A later analysis linked a missense DCLRE1C variant to TCR beta V- and J-gene trimming. Roughly uniform sequencing depth across donors was assumed, possibly incorrectly.

CDR3 length: 14 residues. With V trimmed by 5 bases and J by 6 bases, 7 bases remained unmatched. The germline V gene has CDR1 LNHDA and CDR2 SQIVND (reference sequence). The gene calls are TRBV19 and TRBJ2-3; 8 nucleotides agree with TRBD2. The sequenced material came from PBMCs. This TCR was sampled from a man aged 50 or older in good health and CMV-seropositive. CDR3 protein: CASSLTGGSDTQYF. CDR3 DNA sequence: TGTGCCAGTAGTCTCACGGGAGGGTCGGATACGCAGTATTTT. The complete variable domain, with remaining parts taken from reference TRBV19 and TRBJ2-3, reads DGGITQSPKYLFRKEGQNVTLSCEQNLNHDAMYWYRQDPGQGLRLIYYSQIVNDFQKGDIAEGYSVSREKKESFPLTVTSAQKNPTAFYLCASSLTGGSDTQYFGPGTRLTVL.